One and the same sample provided the 25 T cell receptor beta chains below, sequenced in a study of control samples from healthy donors and cancer patients. Produced via immunoSEQ multiplex PCR; TCRdb's table is partial and in-frame only. The sample shows 350,000 to 450,000 clones, around nine tenths of them seen only once. The sequenced sample consisted of PBMCs. All receptors derive from a man in his forties with head and neck cancer.

The rearrangement uses TRBV9 and TRBJ2-2, with 14 nucleotides matching TRBD2. This CDR3 is 17 amino acids long. V trimming: 4 bases; J trimming: 5 bases; junction bases outside the gene matches: 7. The V gene's germline CDR1 is SGDLS and CDR2 YYNGEE. In nucleotides, the CDR3 is TGTGCCAGCAGCCATCCGGGACTAGCGGGAGCTACCGGGGAGCTGTTTTTT. It yields the protein CASSHPGLAGATGELFF. The full variable domain, its missing parts supplied by reference TRBV9 and TRBJ2-2, is DSGVTQTPKHLITATGQRVTLRCSPRSGDLSVYWYQQSLDQGLQFLIQYYNGEERAKGNILERFSAQQFPDLHSELNLSSLELGDSALYFCASSHPGLAGATGELFFGEGSRLTVL.

DNA of the CDR3: TGTGCCAGCAGCGTAGGGCCAGGGGGGTGGAACTATGGCTACACCTTC. Translation gives CASSVGPGGWNYGYTF. This chain uses TRBV9 with TRBJ1-2; 7 bases match TRBD1. CDR3 length: 16 residues. The germline CDR1 and CDR2 sequences are SGDLS and YYNGEE. The V segment lost 0 bases and the J segment 2 bases; nucleotides outside the gene matches: 7.

The chain combines TRBV10-3 with TRBJ2-1, with D hard to call. Germline lookup yields CDR1 ENHRY and CDR2 SYGVKD. This CDR3 contains 16 residues. Trimming left V 0 bases short and J 0 bases short, with 9 bases between. CDR3 bases: TGTGCCATCAGTGAGTCCTGGGTTAGCTCCTACAATGAGCAGTTCTTC. This translates into CAISESWVSSYNEQFF.

The V and J genes are TRBV7-3 and TRBJ2-2, with D tentatively TRBD1 (6 bases). CDR3 length equals 14 residues. The V end lost 5 bases, the J end lost 5 bases, and 12 bases lay between the germline ends. The germline V gene encodes CDR1 SGHTA and CDR2 FQGTGA. The CDR3 spells CASSPGTITGELFF. CDR3 coding DNA: TGTGCCAGCAGCCCCGGGACAATAACCGGGGAGCTGTTTTTT.

In this sample, this clone turned up once. V gene TRBV9 combines with J gene TRBJ2-7; 7 bases map to TRBD1. The germline gives CDR1 SGDLS, CDR2 YYNGEE. J was trimmed by 1 base and V by 4 bases; bases with no gene match: 5. The CDR3 covers 14 residues. The CDR3 spells CASSHRGNSYEQYF. The CDR3 nucleotides are TGTGCCAGCAGCCACAGGGGAAATTCCTACGAGCAGTACTTC.

V and J are TRBV18 and TRBJ1-1; tentative D call: TRBD1 (6 bases). Per germline, CDR1 KGHSH and CDR2 LQKENI. Trimming cost V 3 bases and J 3 bases, with 14 bases left between them. CDR3 length: 15 amino acids. CDR3 bases: TGTGCCAGCTCACCGGGACAAACGGGGGACACTGAAGCTTTCTTT. This sequence encodes CASSPGQTGDTEAFF.

The rearrangement joins TRBV3-1 (or the pseudogene TRBV3-2) to TRBJ2-2, with TRBD2 matching 9 bases. CDR1 is LGHDT, CDR2 YNNKEL, per germline (reference sequence). The CDR3 totals 19 residues. Trimming took 1 base from V and 3 from J; bases not matched to a gene: 12. This CDR3 reads CASSQVLSTSGGYTGELFF. DNA for the CDR3: TGTGCCAGCAGCCAAGTCCTGAGCACAAGCGGGGGGTACACCGGGGAGCTGTTTTTT.

This chain uses TRBV18 with TRBJ2-3, with 7 bases fitting TRBD1. The V segment lost 3 bases and the J segment 2 bases; nucleotides outside the gene matches: 5. This CDR3 is 15 amino acids long. Germline V gene sequence: CDR1 KGHSH, CDR2 LQKENI. The CDR3 reads CASSPRDSLTDTQYF. The DNA for the CDR3 is TGTGCCAGCTCACCTCGGGACAGCCTCACAGATACGCAGTATTTT.

The V gene is TRBV7-9, the J gene TRBJ2-7; TRBD1 aligns across 9 bases. V shed 5 bases and J 4 bases; nucleotides not matched to a gene: 12. Germline values: CDR1 SEHNR, CDR2 FQNEAQ (reference sequence). This CDR3 is built from 16 residues. The CDR3, as DNA: TGTGCCAGCAGCCCAATCGGGACAGGGATTCCTTACGAGCAGTACTTC. This translates into CASSPIGTGIPYEQYF.

The chain carries TRBV5-4 and TRBJ2-7; D may correspond to TRBD1 or TRBD2 (5 bases each). V was cut by 4 bases and J by 7 bases, with 24 bases left in between. This CDR3 is built from 16 residues. Germline V gene sequence: CDR1 SGHNT, CDR2 YYREEE (reference sequence). CDR3 protein: CASSVGPGRIYEEQYF. The CDR3 DNA follows: TGTGCCAGCAGCGTTGGCCCGGGACGGATCTACGAGGAGCAGTACTTC.

The CDR3 spells CATFWGGSNYGYTF. The CDR3 nucleotides read TGTGCCACCTTCTGGGGGGGCTCTAACTATGGCTACACCTTC. The chain couples TRBV11-3 to TRBJ1-2, with D maybe TRBD1 (6 bases). Germline assignment: CDR1 SGHNT and CDR2 YENEEA. Trimming took off 10 bases at V and 0 bases at J, with 15 bases between the two ends. There are 14 residues in the CDR3.

This sequence joins TRBV4-1 and TRBJ2-5; 10 bases are shared with TRBD2. Germline values: CDR1 MGHRA, CDR2 YSYEKL. V lost 0 bases, J lost 2 bases, and 9 bases stayed unmatched. The CDR3 totals 18 residues. The CDR3 DNA is TGCGCCAGCAGCCAAGATCTTGCTAGCGGGAGACGACAAGAGACCCAGTACTTC. It encodes CASSQDLASGRRQETQYF.

V is TRBV19 and J is TRBJ2-1, with TRBD1 as a possible D gene (6 bases). The V and J ends lost 3 bases and 7 bases respectively, with 16 bases between them. The CDR3 has 15 residues. CDR1 is LNHDA and CDR2 is SQIVND in the germline V gene (reference sequence). In nucleotides, the CDR3 is TGTGCCAGTAGTATGGGGTGGGGGCTGAGGAATGAGCAGTTCTTC. Its protein product is CASSMGWGLRNEQFF.

The rearrangement uses TRBV28 and TRBJ2-3; D ambiguous. CDR1 MDHEN and CDR2 SYDVKM come from the germline V gene. The CDR3 is 13 amino acids. The germline V and J ends were trimmed by 3 bases and 10 bases, with 14 bases remaining between them. The CDR3 nucleotides are TGTGCCAGCAGTTTTGCGAGCGTGGGATCGCAGTATTTT. It translates to CASSFASVGSQYF.

The chain recombines TRBV7-9 with TRBJ2-7, with TRBD1 matching over 7 bases. The CDR3 covers 15 residues. Trimming at V came to 5 bases and at J to 0 bases, leaving 7 bases not matched to a gene. Looked up from germline, CDR1 is SEHNR and CDR2 is FQNEAQ (reference sequence). The CDR3 reads CASSLGQSSSYEQYF. The DNA for the CDR3 is TGTGCCAGCAGCCTGGGACAGTCGAGCTCCTACGAGCAGTACTTC.

This chain uses TRBV5-4 with TRBJ2-1; D ambiguous. Germline loops: CDR1 SGHNT, CDR2 YYREEE (reference sequence). The CDR3 is 16 amino acids. Between the trimmed V and J ends, which lost 5 bases and 0 bases, there was a span of 15 bases. CDR3 coding DNA: TGTGCCAGCAGTCAACCCCGCCACCCCTCCTACAATGAGCAGTTCTTC. Translated: CASSQPRHPSYNEQFF.

This chain connects TRBV19 to TRBJ2-2; TRBD2 might be the D (5 bases). V was pared by 4 bases and J by 2 bases, with 11 bases between. Germline-derived CDR1 and CDR2 are LNHDA and SQIVND (reference sequence). This CDR3 comprises 15 residues. CDR3 sequence: CASSTRARNTGELFF. In DNA, the CDR3 is TGTGCCAGTAGTACGCGGGCCAGAAACACCGGGGAGCTGTTTTTT. The full variable domain, with the rest looked up from reference TRBV19 and TRBJ2-2, is DGGITQSPKYLFRKEGQNVTLSCEQNLNHDAMYWYRQDPGQGLRLIYYSQIVNDFQKGDIAEGYSVSREKKESFPLTVTSAQKNPTAFYLCASSTRARNTGELFFGEGSRLTVL.

The genes are TRBV6-5 and TRBJ2-3, with 11 bases lining up with TRBD1. Trimming removed 5 bases from V and 5 bases from J; junction bases left unmatched: 6. The CDR3 spans 15 residues. Germline V gene sequence: CDR1 MNHEY, CDR2 SVGAGI. DNA of the CDR3: TGTGCCAGCAGTCGGACAGGGGGCCTAATAGATACGCAGTATTTT. This codes for CASSRTGGLIDTQYF.

This chain joins TRBV29-1 and TRBJ1-5; TRBD1 aligns across 10 bases. The CDR3 length is 14 residues. J was trimmed by 1 base and V by 6 bases; bases with no gene match: 3. Germline V CDR1 and CDR2: SQVTM, ANQGSEA. The CDR3 coding sequence is TGCAGCGTCGGGACAGGGGACAGCAATCAGCCCCAGCATTTT. It codes for CSVGTGDSNQPQHF.

The chain is built from TRBV5-1 and TRBJ2-3; TRBD2 agrees at 10 bases. The germline V gene encodes CDR1 SGHRS and CDR2 YFSETQ. After removal of 6 bases from V and 3 bases from J, the junction contained 1 base not matched to a gene. The CDR3 spans 13 residues. The CDR3 reads CASTTSGTDTQYF. DNA of the CDR3: TGCGCCAGCACGACTAGCGGGACAGATACGCAGTATTTT.

This clone was counted only a few times. This sequence joins TRBV27 and TRBJ1-5; 9 bases fit TRBD1. Germline values: CDR1 MNHEY, CDR2 SMNVEV (reference sequence). This CDR3 is 14 amino acids long. J lost 5 bases, V lost 6 bases, and 5 bases had no gene match. CDR3 coding DNA: TGTGCCAGCAGCGAACAGGGGGCCTATCAGCCCCAGCATTTT. Its translation is CASSEQGAYQPQHF.

V is TRBV9 and J is TRBJ1-2; D is ambiguous. The V end lost 4 bases, the J end lost 4 bases, and 14 bases lay between the germline ends. Germline V gene lookup returns CDR1 SGDLS and CDR2 YYNGEE. The CDR3 spans 14 residues. The CDR3 loop is CASSIDLEGYGYTF. As DNA, the CDR3 is TGTGCCAGCAGCATCGACCTGGAAGGCTATGGCTACACCTTC.

This rearrangement joins TRBV28 to TRBJ2-2; tentative D call: TRBD1 (6 bases). The germline V gene has CDR1 MDHEN and CDR2 SYDVKM. V dropped 3 bases and J dropped 0 bases, with 8 bases sitting between them. The CDR3 covers 15 residues. DNA of the CDR3: TGTGCCAGCAGTTTGTCAGGGGCGAACACCGGGGAGCTGTTTTTT. Translated, it gives CASSLSGANTGELFF.

This rearrangement joins TRBV25-1 to TRBJ1-1; 7 bases fit TRBD1. Trimming took 6 bases from V and 0 from J; bases not matched to a gene: 16. Germline assignment: CDR1 MGHDK and CDR2 SYGVNS. There are 18 residues in the CDR3. CDR3 DNA sequence: TGTGCCAGCAGCGACGACCCCGGACAGGAGATTATGAACACTGAAGCTTTCTTT. Its protein product is CASSDDPGQEIMNTEAFF.

The gene calls are TRBV10-2 and TRBJ2-1, with D possibly matching TRBD2 (6 bases). Germline CDR1 reads WSHSY; CDR2 reads SAAADI. The length of the CDR3 is 14 residues. Trimming stripped 8 bases from V and 0 bases from J, with 11 bases between. The CDR3 DNA reads TGCGCCAGCTGGGACTCGAGCTCCTACAATGAGCAGTTCTTC. Translated, it gives CASWDSSSYNEQFF.